The sequence of this T cell receptor beta chain was determined in a study of blood T cell repertoires in COVID-19. Study background: Some COVID-19 samples were acute and others convalescent; all came from the United States, Italy and Spain.

The CDR3 has 14 amino acids. Trimming took 3 bases from V and 2 from J, leaving 8 bases between them. The germline CDR1 and CDR2 sequences are LNHDA and SQIVND (reference sequence). Sequenced by immunoSEQ multiplex PCR; TCRdb stores in-frame clones only, minus some. Among 250,000 or so clones listed, around nine tenths were seen once. This clonotype was sampled from a woman between 40 and 55 years old who had been exposed to COVID-19. The chain uses TRBV19 and TRBJ1-5; no reliable D call. Sequenced: PBMCs or T cells enriched from blood (not recorded which). The CDR3 spells CASSILRGNQPQHF. CDR3 nucleotides: TGTGCCAGTAGTATTCTGCGGGGCAATCAGCCCCAGCATTTT.